The clone carrying this T cell receptor beta chain was seen ten or more times. Its antigen is unknown. Germline V gene lookup returns CDR1 KGHSY and CDR2 FQNENV. CDR3 length: 12 residues. Trimming pared 0 bases from V and 11 bases from J, leaving 10 bases between. The sample comes from a study of blood T cells in healthy people across ages. The second PCR ran about 6 to 12 cycles with a sample-barcoded 5' primer and J-beta primers. Via MiXCR, TCRdb re-called the 5' RACE reads, giving one row per CDR3 protein. This sample has 850,000 to 950,000 distinct CDR3 sequences, with 25% to 35% found just once. Study conclusions and caveats: Per million T cells, the diversity of TCR beta decreased roughly linearly as age advanced. Changes in expanded clonotypes were possibly confounded, as the CMV status of donors was unknown.

The chain recombines TRBV16 with TRBJ2-5; no clear D gene. Sequences were obtained from blood. This TCR was sampled from a woman aged 80 or over in good health. CDR3 loop: CASSQSREAQYF. CDR3 DNA sequence: TGTGCCAGCAGCCAATCGCGCGAGGCGCAGTACTTC.